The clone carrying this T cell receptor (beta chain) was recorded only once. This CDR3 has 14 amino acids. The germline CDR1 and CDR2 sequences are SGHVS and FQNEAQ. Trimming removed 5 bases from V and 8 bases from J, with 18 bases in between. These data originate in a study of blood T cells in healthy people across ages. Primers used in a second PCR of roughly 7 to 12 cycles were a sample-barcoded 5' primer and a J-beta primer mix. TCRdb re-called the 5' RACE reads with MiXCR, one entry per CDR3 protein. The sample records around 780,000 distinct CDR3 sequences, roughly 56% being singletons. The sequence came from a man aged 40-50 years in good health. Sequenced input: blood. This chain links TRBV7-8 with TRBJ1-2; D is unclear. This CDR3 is CASSGRLPSQGYTF. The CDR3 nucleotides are TGTGCCAGCAGCGGCCGCCTCCCCTCTCAGGGCTACACCTTC.